The rows below give T cell receptor beta chains drawn from one sample of a study of response to subunit inactivated influenza vaccine. From the RT-PCR reads, TCRdb called clonotypes with MiXCR, one entry per CDR3 protein. The table has hundreds of thousands of distinct CDR3 sequences, over 11% seen once. The sequencing used PBMCs from blood, collected 14 days before vaccination. All receptors come from a man aged 45-65 years who received an inactivated influenza vaccine. Each CDR3 is given with its conserved first and last residue. Each record gives: V gene, D gene, J gene, clone size, CDR3 DNA, CDR3 protein. The D gene is left open where the match is weak. Only part of the rows carry a size: once, few, many, or a class if the clone is expanded.

>TRBV11-2|TRBD1|TRBJ1-1|many
TGTGCCAGCAGCTTTTTCATGATTACGGGACAGCACATGAACACTGAAGCTTTCTTT
CASSFFMITGQHMNTEAFF
>TRBV29-1|NA|TRBJ2-1|NA
TGCAGCGTTGTTGCTAGGGACTTGGAGCAGTTCTTC
CSVVARDLEQFF
>TRBV15|NA|TRBJ2-1|few
TGTGCCACCAGCAGCGGCGCACCCAATGAGCAGTTCTTC
CATSSGAPNEQFF
>TRBV25-1|NA|TRBJ1-6|few
TGTGCCAGCAGTACTCATCAGGATTCACCCCTCCACTTT
CASSTHQDSPLHF
>TRBV20-1|TRBD2|TRBJ2-5|few
TGCAGTGCTAGAGGGGCGGGAGGGAGCAGGACCCAGTACTTC
CSARGAGGSRTQYF
>TRBV7-2|NA|TRBJ1-1|many
TGTGCCAGCAGCCCACGGGCGGGGAACACTGAAGCTTTCTTT
CASSPRAGNTEAFF
>TRBV12-3/TRBV12-4|TRBD1|TRBJ1-5|NA
TGTGCCAGCAGTTGGGGACAGGATCAGCCCCAGCATTTT
CASSWGQDQPQHF
>TRBV20-1|NA|TRBJ1-2|NA
TGCAGTGCTAGTCGGGGTGCCTACTATGGCTACACCTTC
CSASRGAYYGYTF
>TRBV20-1|TRBD1|TRBJ1-4|few
TGCAGTGCTAGTGCAGGGGGTACCGAAAAACTGTTTTTT
CSASAGGTEKLFF
>TRBV4-1|NA|TRBJ1-4|few
TGCGCCAGCAGCCTCCGGGACTTTCTCGCCTCAACTAATGAAAAACTGTTTTTT
CASSLRDFLASTNEKLFF
>TRBV6-4|TRBD2|TRBJ2-3|many
TGTGCCAGCAGCGAGGGACTAGCGGGCGTAAGGGATACGCAGTATTTT
CASSEGLAGVRDTQYF
>TRBV6-2/TRBV6-3|NA|TRBJ2-5|few
TGTGCCAGCAGTTACGACGTGGGAGACCAAGAGACCCAGTACTTC
CASSYDVGDQETQYF
>TRBV9|TRBD2|TRBJ2-1|many
TGTGCCAGCAGCGTCCAGCCCGGACTAGCGGGAAATGAGCAGTTCTTC
CASSVQPGLAGNEQFF
>TRBV7-2|TRBD2|TRBJ2-7|few
TGTGCCAGCAGCCGGACTAGCGGGAGAGGAGAGCAGTACTTC
CASSRTSGRGEQYF
>TRBV5-4|TRBD1|TRBJ1-2|many
TGTGCCAGCAGCTCCCCCCGGACAGGGGATTCCCTCACGCGGGGCTACACCTTC
CASSSPRTGDSLTRGYTF